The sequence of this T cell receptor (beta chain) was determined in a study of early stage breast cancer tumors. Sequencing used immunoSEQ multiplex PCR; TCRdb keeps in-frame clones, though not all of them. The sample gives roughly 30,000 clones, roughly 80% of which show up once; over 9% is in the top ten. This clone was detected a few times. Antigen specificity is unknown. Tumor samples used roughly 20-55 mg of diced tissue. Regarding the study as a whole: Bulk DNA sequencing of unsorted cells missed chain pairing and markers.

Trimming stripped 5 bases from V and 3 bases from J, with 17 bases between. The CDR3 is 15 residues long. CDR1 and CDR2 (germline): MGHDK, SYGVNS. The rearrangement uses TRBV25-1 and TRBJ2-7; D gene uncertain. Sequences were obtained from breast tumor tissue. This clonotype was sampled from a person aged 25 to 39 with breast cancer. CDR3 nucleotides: TGTGCCAGCAGTTCGCCGGCCATCGGGCTCTACGAGCAGTACTTC. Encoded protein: CASSSPAIGLYEQYF.